In this sample, the clone carrying this T cell receptor beta chain turned up many times. What it recognizes is unknown. This sample was included in a study of T cells in Graves' hyperthyroidism and ophthalmopathy. Per germline, CDR1 SGHRS and CDR2 YFSETQ. This CDR3 is built from 15 residues. Trimming took 4 bases from V and 6 from J; bases not matched to a gene: 11. General observations from the study: With a median lead of around 5.9 months before onset, the model predicted ophthalmopathy.

Regions amplified from RNA transcripts were the TCR beta CDR3 regions. A set of HTBI primers served as the primers for a first-round RT-PCR of the TCR CDR3. A single record per CDR3 protein comes from TCRdb applying MiXCR to the multiplex PCR reads. The repertoire includes approximately 690,000 distinct CDR3 sequences, roughly 15% of them detected once, and under 15% sits in the top ten. The chain uses TRBV5-1 and TRBJ2-7; 9 nucleotides match TRBD1. This sequence was found in a woman aged 45 to 65 with Graves' ophthalmopathy. The sequencing input was blood. CDR3 nucleotide sequence: TGCGCCAGCAGCACCCGGGGGACAGGGAGTGGCGAGCAGTACTTC. Encoded protein: CASSTRGTGSGEQYF.